This T cell receptor (beta chain) was profiled in a study of T cell clones after liver transplantation. Study information: TCRbeta sequencing after a pre-transplant mixed lymphocyte reaction identified graft-donor-reactive clones, later tracked in post-transplant blood. Pre-transplant mixed lymphocyte reactions yielded third-party-reactive TCRbeta sequences as comparators for graft-donor-reactive sequences.

This clone appeared a single time. The antigen remains unidentified. Losses at the gene ends were 3 bases for V and 0 bases for J; bases not matched to a gene: 3. Per the germline V gene, CDR1 is SGHNT and CDR2 is YYREEE (reference sequence). The CDR3 sequence is 15 residues long. Whole-study findings and limits: Post-transplant, graft-donor-reactive CD4 TCRbeta sequences in blood dropped significantly in 5 of 8 subjects.

Assay used: immunoSEQ multiplex PCR; TCRdb lists only in-frame clones, some missing. Seen here are 55,000 or so clones, about 70% observed once, and the top ten hold over 12%. The sample in question was CD4+ T cells from blood, obtained before liver transplant. The rearrangement uses TRBV5-4 and TRBJ2-3, with 8 nucleotides matching TRBD1. This TCR came from a human donor who received a liver transplant. The CDR3 spells CASSSGTGSTDTQYF. In nucleotides, the CDR3 is TGTGCCAGCAGCTCAGGGACAGGCAGCACAGATACGCAGTATTTT.